The 25 T cell receptor beta chains listed next were all sequenced from one sample in a study of T cell clones after liver transplantation. TCRdb's table, derived via immunoSEQ multiplex PCR, lists solely in-frame clones and lacks some. This sample yields some 75,000 clones, of which around 80% are seen a single time; approximately 0.6% belongs to the top ten. Here the sequenced sample was CD4+ T cells from blood, taken before liver transplant. These receptors were obtained from a human donor who received a liver transplant.

This chain connects TRBV9 to TRBJ1-4; 7 bases map to TRBD1. The CDR3 sequence is 14 residues long. V lost 0 bases and J lost 4; bases outside the gene matches: 0. CDR1 and CDR2 from the germline V gene are SGDLS and YYNGEE. The CDR3 is CASSVGQGNEKLFF. CDR3 coding DNA: TGTGCCAGCAGCGTAGGACAGGGTAATGAAAAACTGTTTTTT.

This sequence joins TRBV28 and TRBJ1-3; D not certain. Germline CDR1 reads MDHEN; CDR2 reads SYDVKM. Deletions cut 1 base from V and 0 bases from J, with 10 bases between. CDR3 length: 16 amino acids. The CDR3 nucleotides are TGTGCCAGCAGTTTATTGAAGCCTAACTCTGGAAACACCATATATTTT. This gives the protein CASSLLKPNSGNTIYF. Filled out from reference TRBV28 and TRBJ1-3, the complete variable domain reads DVKVTQSSRYLVKRTGEKVFLECVQDMDHENMFWYRQDPGLGLRLIYFSYDVKMKEKGDIPEGYSVSREKKERFSLILESASTNQTSMYLCASSLLKPNSGNTIYFGEGSWLTVV.

This clone was counted a few times. The chain joins TRBV28 to TRBJ2-7, with 11 nucleotides matching TRBD2. This CDR3 has 14 amino acids. Germline CDR1 is MDHEN and CDR2 is SYDVKM. J lost 1 base, V lost 8 bases, and 4 bases had no gene match. CDR3 in DNA: TGTGCCAGCTTTACTAGCGGGGGTTCCTACGAGCAGTACTTC. This codes for CASFTSGGSYEQYF.

V gene TRBV10-1 combines with J gene TRBJ2-2, with D perhaps matching TRBD1 (6 bases). The CDR3 has 12 residues. The germline CDR1 and CDR2 sequences are WNHNN and SYGVQD (reference sequence). V shed 8 bases and J shed 7 bases, with 11 bases lying between them. The CDR3 DNA reads as TGCGCCAGCGGTCACAGGGACGGGGAGCTGTTTTTT. Amino acids: CASGHRDGELFF.

This sequence joins TRBV28 and TRBJ1-1, with D possibly TRBD1 on 5 matching bases. This CDR3 comprises 12 residues. Trimming cost V 3 bases and J 8 bases, with 10 bases left between them. Germline CDR1 reads MDHEN; CDR2 reads SYDVKM. CDR3 residues: CASSLSGTEAFF. CDR3 bases: TGTGCCAGCAGTTTGTCGGGGACGGAAGCTTTCTTT.

The rearrangement joins TRBV28 to TRBJ2-3; D could derive from TRBD1 or TRBD2 (6 bases each). CDR3 size: 14 residues. Germline V lookup: CDR1 MDHEN, CDR2 SYDVKM. V was trimmed by 3 bases and J by 6 bases, leaving 13 bases between them. This CDR3 is CASSFRGRWDTQYF. CDR3 nucleotide sequence: TGTGCCAGCAGTTTTCGGGGGCGATGGGATACGCAGTATTTT.

This chain joins TRBV18 and TRBJ1-1; 10 nucleotides match TRBD1. Trimming removed 5 bases from V and 6 bases from J; junction bases left unmatched: 15. CDR3 size: 17 residues. Germline loops: CDR1 KGHSH, CDR2 LQKENI. The CDR3 spells CASSGTGAIPGFPEAFF. The CDR3 DNA is TGTGCCAGCTCAGGGACAGGGGCCATACCGGGGTTTCCTGAAGCTTTCTTT.

This chain links TRBV7-2 with TRBJ1-2; D is uncertain. CDR1 SGHTA and CDR2 FQGNSA come from the germline V gene. The CDR3 length is 15 residues. The V gene lost 1 base and the J gene lost 7 bases, with 16 bases spanning the gap. The CDR3 sequence: CASSLVGLSNLGYTF. In DNA, the CDR3 is TGTGCCAGCAGCTTAGTAGGGCTCTCGAACCTTGGCTACACCTTC.

DNA of the CDR3: TGTGCCAGCAGCTCCGGGACTTCTTCGTACAATGAGCAGTTCTTC. Its translation: CASSSGTSSYNEQFF. The chain combines TRBV11-3 with TRBJ2-1; possibly TRBD2 for D (6 bases). The V gene's germline CDR1 is SGHNT and CDR2 YENEEA. V lost 4 bases and J 4 bases, leaving 14 bases between the germline ends. This CDR3 is 15 amino acids long.

In this sample, this clone turned up a few times. This sequence joins TRBV7-2 and TRBJ1-2; 9 bases agree with TRBD1. CDR1 is SGHTA and CDR2 is FQGNSA in the germline V gene. The CDR3 extends over 17 amino acids. V lost 3 bases, J lost 4 bases, and 12 bases stayed unmatched. The CDR3 DNA is TGTGCCAGCAGCTTTCCTGGGACAGGGAGGGATAGCTATGGCTACACCTTC. Protein sequence: CASSFPGTGRDSYGYTF.

The CDR3 DNA is TGTGCCAGCAGTCCAGAGGTGGGGCGGCGGGAAAAACTGTTTTTT. Translating it yields CASSPEVGRREKLFF. The V call is TRBV6-5, the J call TRBJ1-4; a weak D match, TRBD1 (5 bases). Trimming shortened V by 5 bases and J by 8 bases, and 18 bases separated the two germline ends. Germline values: CDR1 MNHEY, CDR2 SVGAGI. The CDR3 is 15 amino acids.

The gene calls are TRBV2 and TRBJ1-1, with TRBD1 identical over 9 bases. Germline V gives CDR1 SNHLY, CDR2 FYNNEI. The J segment lost 0 bases and the V segment lost 7 bases, leaving 3 bases of the junction unmatched. There are 14 residues in the CDR3. The CDR3 reads CASNGQGMNTEAFF. As DNA, the CDR3 is TGTGCCAGCAATGGACAGGGGATGAACACTGAAGCTTTCTTT.

The V call is TRBV29-1, the J call TRBJ1-2; TRBD1 agrees at 8 bases. The length of the CDR3 is 15 residues. Trimming took 3 bases from V and 4 from J; bases not matched to a gene: 10. Germline loops: CDR1 SQVTM, CDR2 ANQGSEA. The CDR3: CSVEGRGPSGYGYTF. The CDR3 nucleotides are TGCAGCGTTGAGGGCAGGGGGCCTAGTGGCTATGGCTACACCTTC.

The chain has TRBV27 and TRBJ2-3; 8 bases match TRBD2. Germline assignment: CDR1 MNHEY and CDR2 SMNVEV (reference sequence). The junction had 13 bases not matched to a gene; V was cut back by 5 bases and J by 9 bases. CDR3 size: 15 residues. The CDR3 is CASSLRDGRAGTQYF. CDR3 DNA: TGTGCCAGCAGTCTCCGAGACGGGAGGGCCGGGACGCAGTATTTT.

The chain couples TRBV5-1 to TRBJ2-7; TRBD2 matches 11 bases. This CDR3 is built from 15 residues. Germline V gives CDR1 SGHRS, CDR2 YFSETQ. Trimming removed 5 bases from V and 2 bases from J; junction bases left unmatched: 6. The CDR3 region is CASSAGTSGAYEQYF. The CDR3 DNA is TGCGCCAGCAGTGCCGGGACTAGCGGAGCCTACGAGCAGTACTTC.

The chain couples TRBV5-1 to TRBJ2-7, with 12 bases aligning to TRBD2. The CDR3 is made up of 16 amino acids. The trim removed 4 bases at V and 5 bases at J, leaving 10 bases unmatched. Germline-derived CDR1 and CDR2 are SGHRS and YFSETQ. For the CDR3, the DNA is TGCGCCAGCAGCCCGATCTCCCTAGCGGGAGGGGACGAGCAGTACTTC. Translation gives CASSPISLAGGDEQYF.

V usage is TRBV29-1 and J usage is TRBJ2-1; D is ambiguous. CDR1 is SQVTM, CDR2 ANQGSEA, per germline. The CDR3 has 13 residues. Trimming took 4 bases from V and 2 from J, leaving 9 bases between them. The CDR3 DNA reads as TGCAGCGTTGGTGGGGTAACCTACAATGAGCAGTTCTTC. Encoded protein: CSVGGVTYNEQFF.

The gene calls are TRBV5-6 and TRBJ2-7; D is undetermined. Germline V lookup: CDR1 SGHDT, CDR2 YYEEEE. The ends were cut back, 1 base at V and 1 base at J, with 6 bases in the middle. The CDR3 extends over 13 amino acids. The CDR3 DNA follows: TGTGCCAGCAGCTTGAGGGAATCCTACGAGCAGTACTTC. It encodes CASSLRESYEQYF.

The V and J genes are TRBV28 and TRBJ1-2, with 7 bases identical to TRBD1. This CDR3 has 13 residues. Trimming took 11 bases from V and 0 from J; bases not matched to a gene: 6. Germline lookup yields CDR1 MDHEN and CDR2 SYDVKM. The CDR3 protein is CALWTGTNYGYTF. The CDR3 region has the DNA TGTGCCTTGTGGACAGGAACTAACTATGGCTACACCTTC.

This chain uses TRBV6-1 with TRBJ2-7; 13 nucleotides line up with TRBD2. There are 16 residues in the CDR3. J lost 3 bases, V lost 1 base, and 3 bases had no gene match. In germline, CDR1 is MNHNS, CDR2 SASEGT. The CDR3 bases are TGTGCCAGCAGTGAAGACGGACTAGCGGGAGTCTACGAGCAGTACTTC. Its protein product is CASSEDGLAGVYEQYF.

The CDR3 DNA follows: TGTGCCACCTCGACTAGCGGGAGGACCTACGAGCAGTACTTC. This translates into CATSTSGRTYEQYF. The chain is built from TRBV28 and TRBJ2-7, with 13 bases matching TRBD2. CDR1 MDHEN and CDR2 SYDVKM come from the germline V gene. This CDR3 spans 14 amino acids. With 10 bases clipped from V and 2 bases from J, the junction kept 5 bases outside the gene matches.

The chain uses TRBV10-3 and TRBJ2-1; 11 bases line up with TRBD2. V lost 10 bases, J lost 4 bases, and 12 bases stayed unmatched. Germline CDR1 ENHRY, CDR2 SYGVKD. This CDR3 spans 16 amino acids. The DNA for the CDR3 is TGTGCCACAGCCATAGCGGGAGGGCCGGGTTACAATGAGCAGTTCTTC. As protein: CATAIAGGPGYNEQFF.

In its sample, this clone was seen a few times. The chain uses TRBV25-1 and TRBJ1-2, with no clear D. The CDR3 extends over 11 amino acids. Trimming stripped 4 bases from V and 5 bases from J, with 5 bases between. CDR1 and CDR2 from the germline V gene are MGHDK and SYGVNS. The CDR3 bases are TGTGCCAGCAGTGGTGGGTATGGCTACACCTTC. This encodes CASSGGYGYTF.

V usage is TRBV4-2 and J usage is TRBJ2-1, with 8 bases aligning to TRBD2. With 1 base clipped from V and 10 bases from J, the junction kept 9 bases outside the gene matches. The CDR3 is 15 amino acids. Germline V CDR1 and CDR2: LGHNA, YNFKEQ. This CDR3 is CASSQVTGGAGEQFF. Here the CDR3 DNA reads TGTGCCAGCAGCCAAGTAACGGGAGGGGCTGGGGAGCAGTTCTTC.

The chain joins TRBV18 to TRBJ2-2, with D perhaps TRBD1 (5 bases). The CDR3 runs 16 residues. Trimming pared 1 base from V and 5 bases from J, leaving 14 bases between. The germline V gene encodes CDR1 KGHSH and CDR2 LQKENI. This chain's CDR3 is CASSPRVSGKTGELFF. CDR3 coding DNA: TGTGCCAGCTCACCACGCGTGTCAGGGAAAACCGGGGAGCTGTTTTTT.